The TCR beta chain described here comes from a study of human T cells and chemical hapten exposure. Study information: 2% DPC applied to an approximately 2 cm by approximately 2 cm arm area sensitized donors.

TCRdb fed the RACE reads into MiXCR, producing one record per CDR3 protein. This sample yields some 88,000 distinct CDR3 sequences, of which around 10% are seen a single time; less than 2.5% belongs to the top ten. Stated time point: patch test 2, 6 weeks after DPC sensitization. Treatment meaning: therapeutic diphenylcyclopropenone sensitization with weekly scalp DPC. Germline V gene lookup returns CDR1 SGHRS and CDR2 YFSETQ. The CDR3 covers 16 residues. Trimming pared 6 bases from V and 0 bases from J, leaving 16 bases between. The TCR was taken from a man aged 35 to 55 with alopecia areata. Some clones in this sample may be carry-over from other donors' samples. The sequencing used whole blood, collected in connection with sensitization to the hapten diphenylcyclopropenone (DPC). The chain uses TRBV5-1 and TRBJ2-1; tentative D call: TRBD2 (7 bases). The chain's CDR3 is CASKPLGGGSYNEQFF. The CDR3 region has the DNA TGCGCCAGCAAGCCCTTAGGGGGGGGCTCCTACAATGAGCAGTTCTTC.